This T cell receptor beta chain was sequenced in a study of siplizumab effects on memory and regulatory T cells. Whole-study findings and limits: In unstimulated cells, naive T cells appeared more diverse than memory T cells and seemed major alloresponse contributors. Alloreactive sequences from unstimulated CD4+ memory cells fell significantly with siplizumab.

As for this clone: The antigen is unknown.

Germline assignment: CDR1 MNHNS and CDR2 SASEGT. With 8 bases removed from V and 3 bases from J, the gap between germline ends came to 10 bases. This CDR3 comprises 12 residues. Clones were read by immunoSEQ multiplex PCR, and TCRdb kept only the in-frame ones, dropping some. The sample lists some 100,000 clones; about 90% were seen once. The clonotype originates from a human donor in good health. The rearrangement joins TRBV6-1 to TRBJ2-5; possibly TRBD2 for D (6 bases). The material sequenced was Tregs sorted from blood. Here the CDR3 DNA reads TGTGCCAGCTCGTGGGGGGAAGAGACCCAGTACTTC. Its protein product is CASSWGEETQYF.